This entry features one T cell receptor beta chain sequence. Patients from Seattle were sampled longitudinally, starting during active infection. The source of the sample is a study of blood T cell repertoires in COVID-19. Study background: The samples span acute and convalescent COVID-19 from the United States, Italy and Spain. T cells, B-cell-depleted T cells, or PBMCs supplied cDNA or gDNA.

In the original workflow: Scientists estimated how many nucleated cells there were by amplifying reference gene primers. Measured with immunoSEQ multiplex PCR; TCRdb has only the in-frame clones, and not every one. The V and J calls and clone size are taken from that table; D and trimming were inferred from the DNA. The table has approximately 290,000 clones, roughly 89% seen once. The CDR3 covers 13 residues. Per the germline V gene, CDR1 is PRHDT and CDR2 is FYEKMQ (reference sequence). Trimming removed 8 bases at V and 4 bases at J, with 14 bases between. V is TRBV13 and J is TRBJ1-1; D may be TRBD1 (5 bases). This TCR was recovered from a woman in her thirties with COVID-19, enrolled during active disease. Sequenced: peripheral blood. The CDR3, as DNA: TGTGCCAGCGGAGGGGCCCCGAGCACTGAAGCTTTCTTT. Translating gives CASGGAPSTEAFF.